Below, 27 T cell receptor beta chains from the same sample are listed, as sequenced in a study of regulatory T cells in long-lasting Graves disease. CDR3 regions were amplified by Arm-PCR using iRepertoire HTBI primers to build TCR beta libraries. A single record per CDR3 protein comes from TCRdb applying MiXCR to the multiplex PCR reads. The data show 600,000 to 850,000 distinct CDR3 sequences, with 25% to 35% seen just once and under 50% held by the top ten. This sample's time point: persistent/refractory GD, antithyroid drugs over 5 years with positive TRAb. Extracted PBMC RNA gave rise to the TCR library. This specimen was peripheral blood mononuclear cells (PBMCs), taken when the disease was refractory, from a patient treated with antithyroid drugs. All receptors derive from a female donor with Graves disease.

This clonotype was observed a handful of times. This chain links TRBV27 with TRBJ2-7; TRBD2 agrees at 7 bases. The trim removed 6 bases at V and 5 bases at J, leaving 19 bases unmatched. This CDR3 is 17 amino acids long. Germline V gene lookup returns CDR1 MNHEY and CDR2 SMNVEV (reference sequence). CDR3: CASSHTRSPTSFHEQYF. In DNA form, the CDR3 reads TGTGCCAGCAGCCATACCCGAAGTCCGACTAGCTTCCACGAGCAGTACTTC.

The CDR3 coding sequence is TGTGCCAGCAGCATAGCAACGACGGTTAGCTCTGGGGCCAACGTCCTGACTTTC. It is translated as CASSIATTVSSGANVLTF. The rearrangement uses TRBV11-3 and TRBJ2-6, with D hard to call. The CDR3 is 18 amino acids. CDR1 SGHNT and CDR2 YENEEA come from the germline V gene. V shed 5 bases and J shed 0 bases, with 17 bases lying between them.

The chain carries TRBV20-1 and TRBJ1-3; D uncertain. The germline V gene has CDR1 DFQATT and CDR2 SNEGSKA (reference sequence). This CDR3 has 12 amino acids. Trimming removed 5 bases at V and 4 bases at J, with 9 bases between. The CDR3 region is CSACQDGNTIYF. The CDR3 nucleotides read TGCAGTGCTTGCCAGGACGGAAACACCATATATTTT.

This chain links TRBV5-1 with TRBJ2-7; D is ambiguous. V lost 5 bases to trimming and J lost 3 bases, with 9 bases between them. Per the germline V gene, CDR1 is SGHRS and CDR2 is YFSETQ. CDR3 size: 12 residues. The CDR3 DNA sequence: TGCGCCAGCAGTGGCGGAGACTACGAGCAGTACTTC. Translating gives CASSGGDYEQYF.

This clonotype has more than one count but fewer than ten. The rearrangement links TRBV12-3 or TRBV12-4 to TRBJ1-5, with TRBD1 matching 9 bases. This CDR3 comprises 15 residues. Losses at the gene ends were 1 base for V and 5 bases for J; bases not matched to a gene: 3. The CDR3 protein is CASSLGDRAHQPQHF. DNA for the CDR3: TGTGCCAGCAGTTTAGGGGACAGGGCGCATCAGCCCCAGCATTTT.

The genes are TRBV5-5 and TRBJ2-3; the D call may be TRBD1 or TRBD2 (6 bases each). Germline-derived CDR1 and CDR2 are SGHKS and YYEKEE (reference sequence). This CDR3 comprises 14 residues. Trimming removed 5 bases from V and 4 bases from J, with 14 bases in between. The CDR3 loop reads CASRTPGGPDTQYF. The CDR3 nucleotides are TGTGCCAGCAGGACCCCTGGGGGGCCAGATACGCAGTATTTT.

This CDR3 is CASRSWGPLNTEAFF. CDR3 in DNA: TGTGCCAGCAGAAGCTGGGGGCCTCTGAACACTGAAGCTTTCTTT. The J gene is TRBJ1-1, the V gene TRBV6-1; D is perhaps TRBD1 (6 bases). CDR1 and CDR2 (germline): MNHNS, SASEGT. V was trimmed by 6 bases and J by 0 bases, leaving 14 bases between them. This CDR3 contains 15 residues.

The chain links TRBV20-1 to TRBJ1-6, with 9 bases aligning to TRBD1. V lost 3 bases and J lost 8; bases outside the gene matches: 8. The CDR3 contains 15 residues. CDR1 is DFQATT and CDR2 is SNEGSKA in the germline V gene (reference sequence). CDR3 sequence reads: CSARKTGTGHSPLHF. The CDR3 region has the DNA TGCAGTGCTAGGAAAACCGGGACAGGGCATTCACCCCTCCACTTT.

This clonotype was seen a few times. The rearrangement joins TRBV20-1 to TRBJ1-1; 7 bases match TRBD1. V trimming: 1 base; J trimming: 13 bases; junction bases outside the gene matches: 12. CDR3 length: 13 residues. Germline loops: CDR1 DFQATT, CDR2 SNEGSKA (reference sequence). CDR3 amino acids: CSARVEGALGVFF. DNA for the CDR3: TGCAGTGCTAGAGTTGAGGGGGCGTTAGGTGTTTTCTTT.

This clonotype has just one count. The chain combines TRBV7-9 with TRBJ2-7, with D possibly TRBD1 on 6 matching bases. The CDR3 contains 15 residues. Trimming removed 4 bases from V and 3 bases from J, with 16 bases in between. The germline gives CDR1 SEHNR, CDR2 FQNEAQ (reference sequence). The CDR3 region is CASSSPRGHRYEQYF. Here the CDR3 DNA reads TGTGCCAGCAGCTCCCCTAGGGGACACCGCTACGAGCAGTACTTC.

The sample holds a few counts of this clonotype. A read error may produce the germline difference seen at one junction end. This chain uses TRBV12-3 or TRBV12-4 with TRBJ1-2; D is perhaps TRBD1 (5 bases). The CDR3 is 15 residues long. The CDR3 DNA reads as TGTGTCAGCACCCTGGGAACCAGGGTAAACTATGGCTACACCTTC. Its translation: CVSTLGTRVNYGYTF.

This clonotype has only a few counts. The chain links TRBV29-1 to TRBJ2-7, with TRBD2 identical over 7 bases. Germline loops: CDR1 SQVTM, CDR2 ANQGSEA. This CDR3 has 15 amino acids. V trimming: 8 bases; J trimming: 0 bases; junction bases outside the gene matches: 13. The DNA for the CDR3 is TGCAGCTACCGGGGGGTGCGGGAGAGCTCCTACGAGCAGTACTTC. Translating gives CSYRGVRESSYEQYF.

This clonotype was found a few times. The chain couples TRBV6-1 to TRBJ1-1; D not resolved. With 6 bases removed from V and 1 base from J, the gap between germline ends came to 9 bases. This CDR3 contains 13 residues. In germline, CDR1 is MNHNS, CDR2 SASEGT. The CDR3 is CASRTHQNTEAFF. CDR3 in DNA: TGTGCCAGCAGGACTCACCAGAACACTGAAGCTTTCTTT.

This clonotype was counted a few times. The chain employs TRBV10-3 and TRBJ1-1, with D possibly matching TRBD1 (5 bases). The CDR3 spans 12 residues. Trimming took off 6 bases at V and 3 bases at J, with 8 bases between the two ends. Germline V gene data show CDR1 as ENHRY and CDR2 as SYGVKD. Here the CDR3 reads CAIRGRDTEAFF. In nucleotides, the CDR3 is TGTGCCATCAGGGGCAGGGACACTGAAGCTTTCTTT.

This chain uses TRBV12-3 or TRBV12-4 with TRBJ1-3, with no clear D. The CDR3 is made up of 16 amino acids. V shed 1 base and J shed 0 bases, with 10 bases lying between them. The CDR3 DNA sequence: TGTGCCAGCAGTTTAGAGGGCGACGACTCTGGAAACACCATATATTTT. Translated, it gives CASSLEGDDSGNTIYF.

The CDR3 region is CASKYSGDGTEAFF. Here the CDR3 DNA reads TGTGCCAGCAAGTATTCAGGGGACGGCACTGAAGCTTTCTTT. The chain joins TRBV6-2 or TRBV6-3 to TRBJ1-1, with D perhaps matching TRBD1 (6 bases). Germline loops: CDR1 MNHEY, CDR2 SVGEGT. CDR3 size: 14 residues. V gave up 7 bases and J gave up 4 bases, with 16 bases separating them.

This clonotype was observed a handful of times. The gene calls are TRBV3-1 and TRBJ1-2, with D unresolved. CDR1 is LGHDT and CDR2 is YNNKEL in the germline V gene (reference sequence). The CDR3 is 12 amino acids. V gave up 6 bases and J gave up 5 bases, with 10 bases separating them. The CDR3 reads CASRSGAYGYTF. The CDR3 DNA sequence: TGTGCCAGCAGAAGCGGCGCGTATGGCTACACCTTC. Full variable domain (remainder filled in from reference TRBV3-1 and TRBJ1-2): DTAVSQTPKYLVTQMGNDKSIKCEQNLGHDTMYWYKQDSKKFLKIMFSYNNKELIINETVPNRFSPKSPDKAHLNLHINSLELGDSAVYFCASRSGAYGYTFGSGTRLTVV.

The chain carries TRBV5-6 and TRBJ1-2, with 9 bases aligning to TRBD1. The V and J ends lost 4 bases and 4 bases, in that order; junction bases with no gene match: 8. Per germline, CDR1 SGHDT and CDR2 YYEEEE. The CDR3 is 15 amino acids. The CDR3 region is CASSLQGARRYGYTF. The CDR3 DNA sequence: TGTGCCAGCAGCCTACAGGGGGCGCGCCGCTATGGCTACACCTTC.

The rearrangement links TRBV20-1 to TRBJ1-4; 8 positions match TRBD1. V lost 6 bases and J lost 0; bases outside the gene matches: 6. CDR3 length: 15 amino acids. Germline lookup yields CDR1 DFQATT and CDR2 SNEGSKA (reference sequence). CDR3 bases: TGCAGTGCCCCCCAGGGGGCCTCAACTAATGAAAAACTGTTTTTT. Its protein is CSAPQGASTNEKLFF.

The chain employs TRBV9 and TRBJ1-5; D might be TRBD1 (5 bases). Germline V gene sequence: CDR1 SGDLS, CDR2 YYNGEE. Trimming pared 0 bases from V and 6 bases from J, leaving 13 bases between. This CDR3 is 15 amino acids long. CDR3: CASSVGGWVSQPQHF. The CDR3 DNA sequence: TGTGCCAGCAGCGTAGGGGGCTGGGTAAGTCAGCCCCAGCATTTT.

This clonotype was counted a single time. The CDR3 DNA is TGTGCCAGCAGTTTGGCTCCCGGGAAGGATGGCTACACCTTC. This encodes CASSLAPGKDGYTF. This chain joins TRBV6-9 and TRBJ1-2, with unresolved D. CDR3 length equals 14 residues. V was clipped by 4 bases and J by 6 bases, with 15 bases between them. Germline V gene data show CDR1 as MNHGY and CDR2 as SVAAGI.

The chain has TRBV5-1 and TRBJ1-4, with D perhaps TRBD1 (5 bases). The V and J ends lost 4 bases and 3 bases respectively, with 16 bases between them. Germline V gene lookup returns CDR1 SGHRS and CDR2 YFSETQ. CDR3 size: 16 residues. The CDR3 spells CASSAGVKGPNEKLFF. The DNA of the CDR3 is TGCGCCAGCAGCGCCGGGGTTAAGGGACCTAATGAAAAACTGTTTTTT.

This clonotype was observed at least ten times. The chain employs TRBV27 and TRBJ1-1; 12 bases map to TRBD1. The CDR3 extends over 15 amino acids. The V segment lost 4 bases and the J segment 2 bases; nucleotides outside the gene matches: 2. Germline loops: CDR1 MNHEY, CDR2 SMNVEV (reference sequence). DNA of the CDR3: TGTGCCAGCAGTTGGGGGACAGGGGGCAACACTGAAGCTTTCTTT. This codes for CASSWGTGGNTEAFF.

This clonotype was counted only a few times. The V gene is TRBV9, the J gene TRBJ1-2; 8 bases line up with TRBD1. Unmatched junction bases numbered 5, after V lost 3 bases and J lost 4 bases. The CDR3 is made up of 14 amino acids. CDR1 is SGDLS and CDR2 is YYNGEE in the germline V gene. The CDR3 spells CASSGFTGGYGYTF. CDR3 sequence (DNA): TGTGCCAGCAGCGGATTTACAGGGGGCTATGGCTACACCTTC.

V and J are TRBV20-1 and TRBJ2-5; D is possibly TRBD1 (7 bases). Germline V lookup: CDR1 DFQATT, CDR2 SNEGSKA (reference sequence). The CDR3 spans 16 residues. Deletions cut 6 bases from V and 7 bases from J, with 27 bases between. CDR3 DNA: TGCAGTGCCACCCCCCGGAGGGGGCGTAAGCAAAGGACCCAGTACTTC. Translating gives CSATPRRGRKQRTQYF.

In this sample, this clonotype turned up many times. The chain combines TRBV2 with TRBJ2-2; D is uncertain. The germline CDR1 and CDR2 sequences are SNHLY and FYNNEI. V was cut by 6 bases and J by 7 bases, with 15 bases left in between. The CDR3 sequence is 14 residues long. CDR3 sequence (DNA): TGTGCCAGCAGGGGGTCTTATTCGGGCGGGGAGCTGTTTTTT. As protein: CASRGSYSGGELFF.

The CDR3 DNA is TGTGCCAGCAGCTTAGGAGAAGGTTCCTACGAGCAGTACTTC. Its protein product is CASSLGEGSYEQYF. V usage is TRBV7-9 and J usage is TRBJ2-7; D gene uncertain. Between the trimmed V and J ends, which lost 1 base and 1 base, there was a span of 8 bases. CDR1 and CDR2 from the germline V gene are SEHNR and FQNEAQ (reference sequence). The length of the CDR3 is 14 residues.